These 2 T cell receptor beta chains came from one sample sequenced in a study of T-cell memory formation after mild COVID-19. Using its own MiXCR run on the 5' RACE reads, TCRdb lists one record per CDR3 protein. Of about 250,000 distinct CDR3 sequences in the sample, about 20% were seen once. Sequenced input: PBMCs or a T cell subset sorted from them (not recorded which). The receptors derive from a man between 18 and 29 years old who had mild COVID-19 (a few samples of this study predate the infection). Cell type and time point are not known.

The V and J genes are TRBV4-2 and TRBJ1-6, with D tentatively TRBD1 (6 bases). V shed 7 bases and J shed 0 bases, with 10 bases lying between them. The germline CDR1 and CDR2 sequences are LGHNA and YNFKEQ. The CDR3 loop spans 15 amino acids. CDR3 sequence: CASTSGASYNSPLHF. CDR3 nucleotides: TGTGCCAGCACCTCGGGGGCCTCCTATAATTCACCCCTCCACTTT.

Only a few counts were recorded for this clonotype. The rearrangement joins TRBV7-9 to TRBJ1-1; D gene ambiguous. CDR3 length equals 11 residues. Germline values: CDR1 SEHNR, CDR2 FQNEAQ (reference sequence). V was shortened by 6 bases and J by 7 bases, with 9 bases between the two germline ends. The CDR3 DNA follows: TGTGCCAGCAGTCAGAACCTTGAAGCTTTCTTT. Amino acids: CASSQNLEAFF.